Shown below are 2 T cell receptor beta chains from a single sample sequenced in a study of OX40 agonist ivuxolimab in advanced cancers. Some clones are missing from TCRdb's copy, which holds only in-frame ones; the method was immunoSEQ multiplex PCR. The sample contains approximately 84,000 clones, 89% of which appear only once. The sample in question was CD4+ or CD8+ T cells sorted from blood, obtained in a trial of the OX40 agonist ivuxolimab. All receptors derive from an adult with an advanced solid tumor such as melanoma, head and neck, liver or kidney cancer.

V and J are TRBV5-5 and TRBJ1-1; D gene ambiguous. Germline CDR1 is SGHKS and CDR2 is YYEKEE (reference sequence). V dropped 4 bases and J dropped 3 bases, with 13 bases sitting between them. This CDR3 region has 14 residues. CDR3 region: CASSPPNWDTEAFF. DNA of the CDR3: TGTGCCAGCAGCCCTCCGAATTGGGACACTGAAGCTTTCTTT.

The rearrangement links TRBV29-1 to TRBJ2-1; no definite D call. Germline values: CDR1 SQVTM, CDR2 ANQGSEA. V was shortened by 7 bases and J by 3 bases, with 10 bases between the two germline ends. This CDR3 region has 12 residues. CDR3 protein: CSGASGYNEQFF. The CDR3 bases are TGCAGCGGGGCGTCAGGCTACAATGAGCAGTTCTTC.